This T cell receptor (beta chain) stems from a study of T cell responses to AZD1222 COVID-19 vaccine. Broader study findings: Baseline antibody screening turned up just a handful of seropositive AZD1222 recipients.

This clone was seen only once. Its antigen is as yet unknown. Sequenced by immunoSEQ multiplex PCR; TCRdb stores in-frame clones only, minus some. The table has just under 75,000 clones, 80% seen once. Germline V lookup: CDR1 SGHTA, CDR2 FQGTGA. The CDR3 covers 13 residues. With 4 bases removed from V and 6 bases from J, the gap between germline ends came to 10 bases. The input for sequencing was peripheral blood, taken 28 days after the second AZD1222 dose. The TCR sequence derives from an adult who received the AZD1222 COVID-19 vaccine. The gene calls are TRBV7-3 and TRBJ1-5, with D unclear. The CDR3 here is CASSSSWGQPQHF. The CDR3, as DNA: TGTGCCAGCAGCTCTTCTTGGGGTCAGCCCCAGCATTTT. The entire variable domain, with the rest obtained from reference TRBV7-3 and TRBJ1-5, is as follows: GAGVSQTPSNKVTEKGKYVELRCDPISGHTALYWYRQSLGQGPEFLIYFQGTGAADDSGLPNDRFFAVRPEGSVSTLKIQRTERGDSAVYLCASSSSWGQPQHFGDGTRLSIL.